This TCR beta chain is drawn from a study of T cell changes during pregnancy in multiple sclerosis. TCRdb's table, derived via immunoSEQ multiplex PCR, lists solely in-frame clones and lacks some. The sample carries roughly 32,000 clones, 90% recorded once. The receptor comes from a female donor in good health, enrolled as a control in a pregnancy study. Here the sequenced sample was CD4+ T cells from peripheral blood mononuclear cells, taken in the second trimester of pregnancy.

The CDR3 sequence is CASSLDRSGGNTIYF. The CDR3 nucleotides read TGTGCCAGCAGCTTGGACAGGTCCGGTGGAAACACCATATATTTT. This rearrangement joins TRBV5-5 to TRBJ1-3, with D perhaps matching TRBD1 (5 bases). V was cut by 0 bases and J by 3 bases, with 10 bases left in between. Per germline, CDR1 SGHKS and CDR2 YYEKEE (reference sequence). This CDR3 spans 15 amino acids. Looking up the rest from reference TRBV5-5 and TRBJ1-3 gives the full variable domain: DAGVTQSPTHLIKTRGQQVTLRCSPISGHKSVSWYQQVLGQGPQFIFQYYEKEERGRGNFPDRFSARQFPNYSSELNVNALLLGDSALYLCASSLDRSGGNTIYFGEGSWLTVV.